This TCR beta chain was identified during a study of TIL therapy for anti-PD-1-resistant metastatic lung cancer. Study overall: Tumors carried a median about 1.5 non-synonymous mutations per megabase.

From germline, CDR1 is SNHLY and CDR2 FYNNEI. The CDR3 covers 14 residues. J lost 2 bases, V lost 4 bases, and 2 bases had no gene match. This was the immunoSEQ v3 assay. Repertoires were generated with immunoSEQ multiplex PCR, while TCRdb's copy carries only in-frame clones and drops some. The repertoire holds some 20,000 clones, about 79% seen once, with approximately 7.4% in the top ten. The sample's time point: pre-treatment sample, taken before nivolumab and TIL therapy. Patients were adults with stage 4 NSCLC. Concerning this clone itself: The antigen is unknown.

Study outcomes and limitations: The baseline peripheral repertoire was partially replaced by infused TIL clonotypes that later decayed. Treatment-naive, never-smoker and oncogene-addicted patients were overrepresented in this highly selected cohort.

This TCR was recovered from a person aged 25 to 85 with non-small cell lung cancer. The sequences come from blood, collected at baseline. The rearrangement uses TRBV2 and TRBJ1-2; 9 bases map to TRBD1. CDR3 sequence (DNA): TGTGCCAGCAGTGGGGACAGGGTAAACTATGGCTACACCTTC. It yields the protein CASSGDRVNYGYTF.